The clone carrying this TCR beta chain appeared a single time. The antigen is undetermined. The data were produced by immunoSEQ multiplex PCR, yet TCRdb's version contains in-frame clones alone and is incomplete. Of approximately 50,000 clones listed, more than 85% are singletons. The length of the CDR3 is 14 residues. The V and J ends lost 3 bases and 5 bases, in that order; junction bases with no gene match: 2. CDR1 and CDR2 (germline): LNHDA, SQIVND (reference sequence). This sample is part of a study of OX40 agonist ivuxolimab in advanced cancers. Study information: Those enrolled were approximately 83% male, with a mean age of around 58 years and ages from roughly 20 to 85. Broader study findings: Some patients without response likewise showed low normalized clonal expansion. By week 6 at 0.1 to 3.0 mg/kg, blood CD4+ and CD8+ T cells had expanded clonally. The investigators did not determine what antigen specificity the expanded peripheral T cells had.

The receptor's source is an adult with an advanced solid tumor such as melanoma, head and neck, liver or kidney cancer. V usage is TRBV19 and J usage is TRBJ1-5; 9 bases are shared with TRBD1. Sequences were derived from CD4+ or CD8+ T cells sorted from blood, sampled in a trial of the OX40 agonist ivuxolimab. CDR3 sequence: CASSIWTGDQPQHF. The CDR3 region has the DNA TGTGCCAGTAGTATTTGGACAGGGGATCAGCCCCAGCATTTT.